Following are 11 T cell receptor beta chains from one sample sequenced in a study of post-analysis software for immune sequencing data. General study findings and limits: In patients, TRBV5-6, TRBV5-1 and TRBV20-1 belonged to roughly 5 TRBV segments found more frequently than in controls.

Their antigens remain unidentified. Researchers reported that TCR beta cDNA libraries carried unique molecular identifiers. TCRdb ran MiXCR on the PCR reads and lists one entry per CDR3 protein. The sample lists over 300,000 distinct CDR3 sequences, less than 35% occurring once. Input material: blood. The receptors were gathered from a girl aged 5-17 years with multiple sclerosis.

This clonotype was picked up many times. This chain links TRBV6-6 with TRBJ2-7; the D gene could be TRBD1 or TRBD2 (5 bases each). Trimming left V 2 bases short and J 2 bases short, with 13 bases between. Germline CDR1 and CDR2: MNHNY and SVGAGI (reference sequence). The CDR3 extends over 15 amino acids. For the CDR3, the DNA is TGTGCCAGCAGTTACCTAGGGACGTCAGCCTACGAGCAGTACTTC. It encodes CASSYLGTSAYEQYF.

This sequence joins TRBV28 and TRBJ1-5, with D possibly being TRBD1 (5 bases). V lost 3 bases and J 9 bases, leaving 15 bases between the germline ends. CDR3 size: 14 residues. Per the germline V gene, CDR1 is MDHEN and CDR2 is SYDVKM. The DNA for the CDR3 is TGTGCCAGCAGTTTCCGGGACGGTAGTGGGCCCCAGCATTTT. It encodes CASSFRDGSGPQHF.

The CDR3 coding sequence is TGTGCCAGCAGCTATGACGGAATCCTACTGAACACTGAAGCTTTCTTT. It translates to CASSYDGILLNTEAFF. The V gene is TRBV2, the J gene TRBJ1-1, with D unclear. The germline V gene encodes CDR1 SNHLY and CDR2 FYNNEI. Trimming pared 6 bases from V and 0 bases from J, leaving 17 bases between. CDR3 length: 16 residues.

This CDR3 is CASSSAEHGYTF. CDR3 sequence (DNA): TGTGCCAGCTCCTCTGCCGAACATGGCTACACCTTC. The chain combines TRBV7-9 with TRBJ1-2; unclear D gene. The ends were cut back, 8 bases at V and 6 bases at J, with 13 bases in the middle. CDR3 length equals 12 residues. Germline-derived CDR1 and CDR2 are SEHNR and FQNEAQ (reference sequence).

The chain is built from TRBV5-8 and TRBJ1-2, with 7 positions matching TRBD1. The germline CDR1 and CDR2 sequences are SGHTS and YDEGEE. The CDR3 length is 17 residues. Trimming at V came to 4 bases and at J to 3 bases, leaving 15 bases not matched to a gene. The CDR3: CASSHGTSTGSDYGYTF. CDR3 bases: TGTGCCAGCAGCCACGGAACCTCGACAGGGTCGGACTATGGCTACACCTTC.

The chain couples TRBV29-1 to TRBJ2-2; 11 bases align to TRBD2. In germline, CDR1 is SQVTM, CDR2 ANQGSEA. The trim removed 1 base at V and 5 bases at J, leaving 0 bases unmatched. The CDR3 is made up of 14 amino acids. CDR3 residues: CSVEGTSGTGELFF. Here the CDR3 DNA reads TGCAGCGTTGAAGGGACTAGCGGGACCGGGGAGCTGTTTTTT.

The chain joins TRBV20-1 to TRBJ2-7; D is possibly TRBD1 (6 bases). The DNA end is more similar to TRBJ2-5, so the J call may be wrong. CDR3 size: 15 residues. Germline values: CDR1 DFQATT, CDR2 SNEGSKA (reference sequence). CDR3 DNA sequence: TGCAGTGCTCCCATGGCATTACAGGGTTGGGAGACCCAGTACTTC. Amino acids: CSAPMALQGWETQYF.

CDR3 sequence: CSVEDDRREQYF. CDR3 nucleotides: TGCAGCGTTGAAGATGACAGGCGTGAGCAGTACTTC. This chain connects TRBV29-1 to TRBJ2-7; D is possibly TRBD1 (6 bases). Germline V gene data show CDR1 as SQVTM and CDR2 as ANQGSEA. With 0 bases removed from V and 7 bases from J, the gap between germline ends came to 10 bases. The CDR3 length is 12 residues.

This clonotype was observed a few times. The chain links TRBV2 to TRBJ2-7; D is tentatively TRBD1 or TRBD2 (5 bases each). This CDR3 region has 13 residues. V dropped 4 bases and J dropped 5 bases, with 12 bases sitting between them. Per the germline V gene, CDR1 is SNHLY and CDR2 is FYNNEI. The CDR3 DNA follows: TGTGCCAGCAGTGTGGGGGTTTACGACGAGCAGTACTTC. It codes for CASSVGVYDEQYF.

This clonotype showed up just a few times. V usage is TRBV10-3 and J usage is TRBJ2-5, with TRBD2 matching 13 bases. Per the germline V gene, CDR1 is ENHRY and CDR2 is SYGVKD. V dropped 2 bases and J dropped 3; count of bases not matched to a gene: 3. CDR3 size: 16 residues. The CDR3 DNA sequence: TGTGCCATCAGTGAGCAAACTAGCGGGGGGGAAGAGACCCAGTACTTC. This gives the protein CAISEQTSGGEETQYF.

This clonotype has at least ten counts. CDR3 sequence reads: CASSRGQGIQSDTQYF. CDR3 nucleotide sequence: TGCGCCAGCAGCCGAGGACAGGGAATTCAATCAGATACGCAGTATTTT. V usage is TRBV4-3 and J usage is TRBJ2-3; TRBD1 agrees at 8 bases. The germline V gene has CDR1 LGHNA and CDR2 YSLEER. The CDR3 sequence is 16 residues long. After removal of 4 bases from V and 4 bases from J, the junction contained 10 bases not matched to a gene.